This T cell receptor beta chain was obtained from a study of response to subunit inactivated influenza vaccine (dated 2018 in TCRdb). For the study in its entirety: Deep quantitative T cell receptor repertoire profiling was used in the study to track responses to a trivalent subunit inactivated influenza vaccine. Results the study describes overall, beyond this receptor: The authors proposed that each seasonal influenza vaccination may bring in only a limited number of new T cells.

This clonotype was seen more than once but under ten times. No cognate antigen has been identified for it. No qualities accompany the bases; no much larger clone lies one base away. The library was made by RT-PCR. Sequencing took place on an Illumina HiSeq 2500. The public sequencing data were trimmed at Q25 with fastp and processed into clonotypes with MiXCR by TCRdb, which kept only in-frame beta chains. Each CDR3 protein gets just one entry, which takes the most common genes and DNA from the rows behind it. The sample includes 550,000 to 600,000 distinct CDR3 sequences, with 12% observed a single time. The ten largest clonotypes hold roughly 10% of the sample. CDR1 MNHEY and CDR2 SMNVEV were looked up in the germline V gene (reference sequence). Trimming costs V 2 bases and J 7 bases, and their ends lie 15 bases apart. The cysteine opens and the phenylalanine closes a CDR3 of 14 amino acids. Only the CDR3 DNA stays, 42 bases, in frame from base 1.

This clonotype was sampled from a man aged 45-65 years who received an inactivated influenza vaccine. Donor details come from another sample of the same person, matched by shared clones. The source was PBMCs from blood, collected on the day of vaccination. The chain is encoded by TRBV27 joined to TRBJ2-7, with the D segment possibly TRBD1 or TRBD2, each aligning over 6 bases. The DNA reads TGTGCCAGCAGTTTAAGGTGGTCGGGGGCGGAGCAGTACTTC. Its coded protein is CASSLRWSGAEQYF.